These 3 T cell receptor beta chains were all obtained from the same sample, sequenced in a study of cytomegalovirus exposure and HLA in healthy donors. PCR involved 60 Vbeta and 13 Jbeta primers. Only in-frame clones appear in the TCRdb table, and some are missing; sequencing was by immunoSEQ multiplex PCR. Here the sample spans some 130,000 clones, roughly 83% being singletons. The sequenced material came from PBMCs. The receptors were sampled from a man aged 18 to 29 in good health and CMV-seronegative.

As regards this clone: One end of the junction fails to match germline, which may point to a read error. J is TRBJ2-7 and V is TRBV28; 11 nucleotides align to TRBD2. CDR1 MDHEN and CDR2 SYDVKM come from the germline V gene. The CDR3 is 13 residues long. Here the CDR3 DNA reads TGTGCCAGCTCCACCGGGGTAGCGGGAGGGCACCACTTC. Translated: CASSTGVAGGHHF.

This clone was observed a few times. The chain has TRBV6-5 and TRBJ1-6, with D possibly matching TRBD1 (6 bases). Trimming took off 10 bases at V and 7 bases at J, with 11 bases between the two ends. The CDR3 runs 12 residues. Looked up from germline, CDR1 is MNHEY and CDR2 is SVGAGI. The CDR3: CATGVGNSPLHF. The CDR3 DNA is TGTGCCACAGGGGTGGGGAATTCACCCCTCCACTTT.

The chain recombines TRBV2 with TRBJ1-2, with 7 bases identical to TRBD1. The CDR3 length is 15 residues. With V trimmed by 8 bases and J by 0 bases, 9 bases remained unmatched. Germline V CDR1 and CDR2: SNHLY, FYNNEI. The CDR3 sequence is CASFRQGNPNYGYTF. The CDR3 DNA follows: TGTGCCAGCTTTCGACAGGGAAACCCTAACTATGGCTACACCTTC.